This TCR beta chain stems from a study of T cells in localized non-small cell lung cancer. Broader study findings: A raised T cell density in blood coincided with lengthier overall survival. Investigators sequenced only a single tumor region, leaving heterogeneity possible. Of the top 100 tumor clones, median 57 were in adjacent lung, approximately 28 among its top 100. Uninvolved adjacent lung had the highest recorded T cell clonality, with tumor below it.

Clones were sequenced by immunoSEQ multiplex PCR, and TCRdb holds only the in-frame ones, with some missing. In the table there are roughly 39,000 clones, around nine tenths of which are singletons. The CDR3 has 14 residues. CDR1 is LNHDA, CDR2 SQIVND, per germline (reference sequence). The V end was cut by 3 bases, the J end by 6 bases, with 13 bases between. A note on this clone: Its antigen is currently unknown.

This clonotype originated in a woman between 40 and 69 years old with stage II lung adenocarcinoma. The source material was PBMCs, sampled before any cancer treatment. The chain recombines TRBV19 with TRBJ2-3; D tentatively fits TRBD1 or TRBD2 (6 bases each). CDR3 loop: CASSMGRGGDTQYF. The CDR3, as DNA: TGTGCCAGTAGTATGGGCAGGGGAGGTGATACGCAGTATTTT.